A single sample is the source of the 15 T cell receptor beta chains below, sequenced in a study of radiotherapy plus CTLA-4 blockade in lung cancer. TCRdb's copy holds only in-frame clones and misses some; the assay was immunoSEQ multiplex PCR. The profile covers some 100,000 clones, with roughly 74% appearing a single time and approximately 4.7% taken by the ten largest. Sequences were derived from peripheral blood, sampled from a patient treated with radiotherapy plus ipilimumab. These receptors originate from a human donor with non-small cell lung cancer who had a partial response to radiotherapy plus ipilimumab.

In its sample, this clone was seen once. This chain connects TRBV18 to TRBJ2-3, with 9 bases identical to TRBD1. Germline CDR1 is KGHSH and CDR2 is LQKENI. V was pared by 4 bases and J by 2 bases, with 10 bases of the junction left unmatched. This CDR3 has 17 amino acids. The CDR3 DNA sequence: TGTGCCAGCTCACAAACCGGGACAGGGATTTCCACAGATACGCAGTATTTT. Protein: CASSQTGTGISTDTQYF. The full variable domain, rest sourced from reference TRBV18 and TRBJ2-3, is NAGVMQNPRHLVRRRGQEARLRCSPMKGHSHVYWYRQLPEEGLKFMVYLQKENIIDESGMPKERFSAEFPKEGPSILRIQQVVRGDSAAYFCASSQTGTGISTDTQYFGPGTRLTVL.

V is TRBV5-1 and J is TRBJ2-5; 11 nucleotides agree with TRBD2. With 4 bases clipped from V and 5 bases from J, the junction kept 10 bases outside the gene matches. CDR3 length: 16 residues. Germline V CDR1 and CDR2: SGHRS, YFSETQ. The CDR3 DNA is TGCGCCAGCAGCGGCTTACTAGCGGGAGAGGGGGAGACCCAGTACTTC. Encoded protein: CASSGLLAGEGETQYF.

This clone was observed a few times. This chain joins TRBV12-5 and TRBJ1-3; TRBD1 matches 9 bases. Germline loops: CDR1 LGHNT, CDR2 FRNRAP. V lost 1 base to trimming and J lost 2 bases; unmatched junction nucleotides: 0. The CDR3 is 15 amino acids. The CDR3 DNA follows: TGTGCTAGTGGTTTGGGACAGGGGGCTGGAAACACCATATATTTT. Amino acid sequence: CASGLGQGAGNTIYF.

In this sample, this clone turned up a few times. Here the CDR3 reads CSARGGSEAFF. CDR3 nucleotide sequence: TGCAGTGCTAGGGGAGGGTCTGAAGCTTTCTTT. This chain joins TRBV20-1 and TRBJ1-1; D uncertain. The CDR3 sequence is 11 residues long. V was clipped by 3 bases and J by 6 bases, with 8 bases between them. Germline lookup yields CDR1 DFQATT and CDR2 SNEGSKA (reference sequence).

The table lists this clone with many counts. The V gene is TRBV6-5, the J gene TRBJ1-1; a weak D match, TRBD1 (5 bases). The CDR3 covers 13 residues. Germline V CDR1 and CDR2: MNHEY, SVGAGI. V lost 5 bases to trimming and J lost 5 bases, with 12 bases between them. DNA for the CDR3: TGTGCCAGCAGTCTCCAGGGCTGGACTGAAGCTTTCTTT. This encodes CASSLQGWTEAFF.

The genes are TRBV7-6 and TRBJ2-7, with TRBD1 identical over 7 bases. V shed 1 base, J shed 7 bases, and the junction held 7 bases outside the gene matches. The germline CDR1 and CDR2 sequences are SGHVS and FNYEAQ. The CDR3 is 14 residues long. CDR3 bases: TGTGCCAGCAGCTTAGAAAAATCAGGGGGTGAGCAGTACTTC. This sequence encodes CASSLEKSGGEQYF.

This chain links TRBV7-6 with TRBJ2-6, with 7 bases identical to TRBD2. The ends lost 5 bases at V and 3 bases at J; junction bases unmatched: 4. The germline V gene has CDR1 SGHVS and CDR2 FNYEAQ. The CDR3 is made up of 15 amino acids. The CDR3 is CASSPGGYGANVLTF. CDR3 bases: TGTGCCAGCAGCCCCGGGGGGTATGGGGCCAACGTCCTGACTTTC.

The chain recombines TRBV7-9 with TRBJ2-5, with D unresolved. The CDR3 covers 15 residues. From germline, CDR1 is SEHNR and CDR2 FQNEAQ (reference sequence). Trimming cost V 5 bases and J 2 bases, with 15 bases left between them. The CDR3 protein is CASSRSTSGQETQYF. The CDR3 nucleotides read TGTGCCAGCAGCCGCAGTACGTCCGGGCAAGAGACCCAGTACTTC.

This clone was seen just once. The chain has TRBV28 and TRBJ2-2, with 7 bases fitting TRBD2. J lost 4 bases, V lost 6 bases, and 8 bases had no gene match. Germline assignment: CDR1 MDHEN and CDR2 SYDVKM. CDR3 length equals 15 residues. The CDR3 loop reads CASSLIRGSTGELFF. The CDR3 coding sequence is TGTGCCAGCAGCCTAATTCGCGGGAGCACCGGGGAGCTGTTTTTT.

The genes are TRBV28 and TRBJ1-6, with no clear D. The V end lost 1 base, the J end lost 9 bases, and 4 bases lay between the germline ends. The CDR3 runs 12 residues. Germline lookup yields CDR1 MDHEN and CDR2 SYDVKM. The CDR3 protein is CASSLYRSPLHF. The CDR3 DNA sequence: TGTGCCAGCAGTTTATATCGTTCACCCCTCCACTTT.

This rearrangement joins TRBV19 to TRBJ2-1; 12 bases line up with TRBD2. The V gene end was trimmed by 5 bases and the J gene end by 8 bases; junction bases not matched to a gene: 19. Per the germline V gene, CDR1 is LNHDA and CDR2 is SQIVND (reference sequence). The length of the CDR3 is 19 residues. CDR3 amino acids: CASSYRLAGDPKRIDEQFF. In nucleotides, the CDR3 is TGTGCCAGTAGTTATAGACTAGCGGGGGATCCGAAGAGGATCGATGAGCAGTTCTTC.

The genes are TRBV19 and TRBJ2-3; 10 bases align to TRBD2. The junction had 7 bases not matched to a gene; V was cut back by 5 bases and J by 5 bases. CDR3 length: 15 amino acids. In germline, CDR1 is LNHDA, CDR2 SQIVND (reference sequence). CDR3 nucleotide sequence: TGTGCCAGTAGTTTCCTAGCGGGAGTATTAGATACGCAGTATTTT. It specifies CASSFLAGVLDTQYF.

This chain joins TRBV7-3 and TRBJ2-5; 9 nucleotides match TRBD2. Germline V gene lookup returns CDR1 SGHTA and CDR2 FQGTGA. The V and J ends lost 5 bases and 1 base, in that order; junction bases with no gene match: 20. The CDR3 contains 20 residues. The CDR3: CASSRLDVTSGPKLQETQYF. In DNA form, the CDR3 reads TGTGCCAGCAGCCGCCTAGATGTGACTAGCGGTCCAAAACTCCAAGAGACCCAGTACTTC.

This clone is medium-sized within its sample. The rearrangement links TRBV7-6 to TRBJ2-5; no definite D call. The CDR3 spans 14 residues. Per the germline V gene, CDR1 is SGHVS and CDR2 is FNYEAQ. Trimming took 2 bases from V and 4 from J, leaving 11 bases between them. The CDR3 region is CASSLSPPVETQYF. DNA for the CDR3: TGTGCCAGCAGCTTATCTCCCCCGGTAGAGACCCAGTACTTC.

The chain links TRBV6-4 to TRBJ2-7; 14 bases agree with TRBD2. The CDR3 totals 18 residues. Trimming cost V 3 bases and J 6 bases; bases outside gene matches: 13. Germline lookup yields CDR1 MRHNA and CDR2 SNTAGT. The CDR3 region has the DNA TGTGCCAGCAGTGAAAAGGGTGCGACTAGCGGGAGGGCCATCGAGCAGTACTTC. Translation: CASSEKGATSGRAIEQYF.